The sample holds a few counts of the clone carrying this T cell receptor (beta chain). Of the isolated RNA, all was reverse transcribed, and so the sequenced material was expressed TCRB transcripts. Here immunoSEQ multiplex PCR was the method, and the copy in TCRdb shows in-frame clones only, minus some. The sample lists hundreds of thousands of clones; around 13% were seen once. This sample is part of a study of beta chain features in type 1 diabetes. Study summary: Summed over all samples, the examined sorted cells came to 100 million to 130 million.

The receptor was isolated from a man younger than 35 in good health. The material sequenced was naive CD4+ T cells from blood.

The CDR3 loop is CASSLVPLANTGELFF. CDR3 nucleotide sequence: TGTGCCAGCAGCTTAGTCCCCCTAGCGAACACCGGGGAGCTGTTTTTT. The chain couples TRBV7-9 to TRBJ2-2, with unresolved D. Germline lookup yields CDR1 SEHNR and CDR2 FQNEAQ (reference sequence). The germline V and J ends were trimmed by 1 base and 0 bases, with 9 bases remaining between them. The CDR3 is made up of 16 amino acids.